The T cell receptor (beta chain) under discussion was sequenced for a study of blood T cell repertoires in COVID-19. Study-wide background: Among Cohort 3 donors, those recovered had two negative PCRs, clearance, or symptom resolution. Italy, Spain and the United States were the sources of the convalescent and acute COVID-19 samples.

Ages ranged from about 18 to 89 years, with residence in about 23 US areas. Per the original methods: Nucleated cell counts were estimated from reference gene primer amplification. Generated by immunoSEQ multiplex PCR, the TCRdb table keeps only in-frame clones and is missing some. From that table come the V and J calls and clone size; the DNA was used to work out D and trimming. Among 300,000 to 450,000 clones listed, 87% were seen once. The CDR3 loop spans 14 amino acids. Germline V CDR1 and CDR2: MGHDK, SYGVNS. V lost 5 bases and J 4 bases, leaving 14 bases between the germline ends. This receptor was obtained from a man in his forties in a cohort exposed to, infected with or recovered from COVID-19 (not recorded which). The sequencing sample was made of PBMCs or T cells enriched from blood (not recorded which). The chain is built from TRBV25-1 and TRBJ2-5; possibly TRBD2 for D (6 bases). The CDR3 here is CASSRREYRETQYF. Written as DNA, the CDR3 is TGTGCCAGCAGTCGACGGGAGTATAGAGAGACCCAGTACTTC.